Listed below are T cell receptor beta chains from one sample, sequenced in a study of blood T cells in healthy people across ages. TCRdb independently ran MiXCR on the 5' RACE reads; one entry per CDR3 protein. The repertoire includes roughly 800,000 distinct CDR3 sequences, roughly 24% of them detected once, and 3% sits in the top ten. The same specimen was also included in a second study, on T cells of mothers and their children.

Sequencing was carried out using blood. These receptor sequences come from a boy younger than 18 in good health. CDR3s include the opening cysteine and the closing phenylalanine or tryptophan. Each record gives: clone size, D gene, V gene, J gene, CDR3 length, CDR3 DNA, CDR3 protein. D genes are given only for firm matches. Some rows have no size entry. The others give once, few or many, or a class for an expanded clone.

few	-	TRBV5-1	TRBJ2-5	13	TGCGCCAGCGCGCAGACCTTACCAGAGACCCAGTACTTC	CASAQTLPETQYF
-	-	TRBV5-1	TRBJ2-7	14	TGCGCCAGCAGCATCGACCCTCAGGATTACGAGCAGTACTTC	CASSIDPQDYEQYF
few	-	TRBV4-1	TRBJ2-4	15	TGCGCCAGCAGCCAAGATTCGTGGACAACAAACATTCAGTACTTC	CASSQDSWTTNIQYF
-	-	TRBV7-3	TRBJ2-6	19	TGTGCCAGCAGCTTATCGGTACGGGCTCCCGAATCTGGGGCCAACGTCCTGACTTTC	CASSLSVRAPESGANVLTF
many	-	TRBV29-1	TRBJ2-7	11	TGCAGCGTTGTGTCCTCCTACGAGCAGTACTTC	CSVVSSYEQYF
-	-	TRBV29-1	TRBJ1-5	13	TGCAGCGTTAGGCAGGGTATGGGCCAGCCCCAGCATTTT	CSVRQGMGQPQHF
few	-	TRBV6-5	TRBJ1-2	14	TGTGCCAGCAGTTATGGTGGGGGTTACTATGGCTACACCTTC	CASSYGGGYYGYTF
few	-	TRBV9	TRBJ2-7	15	TGTGCCAGCAGCGTAGACGGGACGGTAACCTACGAGCAGTACTTC	CASSVDGTVTYEQYF
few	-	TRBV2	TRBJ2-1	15	TGTGCCAGCAATCCGACTCCGAGCTCCTACAATGAGCAGTTCTTC	CASNPTPSSYNEQFF
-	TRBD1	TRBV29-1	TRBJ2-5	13	TGCAGCGGGCGACAGGGTTGGCAAGAGACCCAGTACTTC	CSGRQGWQETQYF
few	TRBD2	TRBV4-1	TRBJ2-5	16	TGCGCCAGCAGCCGAACGAGCGGGGGGGTTCAAGAGACCCAGTACTTC	CASSRTSGGVQETQYF
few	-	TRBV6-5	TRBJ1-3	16	TGTGCCAGCAGTTACTCGATTAAGGGGGCTGGAAACACCATATATTTT	CASSYSIKGAGNTIYF
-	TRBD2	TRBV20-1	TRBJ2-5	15	TGCAGTGCTAGAGCTCTCGGACTAGTAGAAGAGACCCAGTACTTC	CSARALGLVEETQYF
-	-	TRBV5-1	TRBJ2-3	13	TGCGCCAGCAGCGCGGAAGGGTACGATACGCAGTATTTT	CASSAEGYDTQYF
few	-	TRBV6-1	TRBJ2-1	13	TGTGCCCTAACCGGGACAATTAACAATGAGCAGTTCTTC	CALTGTINNEQFF
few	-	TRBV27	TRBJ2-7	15	TGTGCCAGCAGTTTATTTGGGAGTAGCTCCTACGAGCAGTACTTC	CASSLFGSSSYEQYF
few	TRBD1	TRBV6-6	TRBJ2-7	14	TGTGCCAGCAGGGACCCCCCGGGACAGTACGAGCAGTACTTC	CASRDPPGQYEQYF
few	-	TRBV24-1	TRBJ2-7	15	TGTGCCACCAGTGGGCTGGCTAGTCGTTTCTACGAGCAGTACTTC	CATSGLASRFYEQYF
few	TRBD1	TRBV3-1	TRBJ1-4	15	TGTGCCAGCAGCCAATACAGGGGCTGGGAGGAAAAACTGTTTTTT	CASSQYRGWEEKLFF
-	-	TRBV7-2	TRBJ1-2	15	TGTGCCAGCAGCTTAGGCCAAGGGGATTACTATGGCTACACCTTC	CASSLGQGDYYGYTF